The clone carrying this T cell receptor (beta chain) was seen only a few times. Using a J-beta primer mix together with a sample-barcoded 5' primer, a second PCR was run for roughly 6 to 12 cycles. MiXCR was run by TCRdb on the 5' RACE reads, yielding one entry per CDR3 protein. The table lists over a million distinct CDR3 sequences, roughly 40% of them singletons. The data originate from a study of blood T cells in healthy people across ages. The sequenced sample was blood. The TCR sequence derives from a woman between 18 and 29 years old in good health.

CDR3 DNA sequence: TGTGCCACCAGCAGAGACAGGACCCCTTATGGCTACACCTTC. Protein sequence: CATSRDRTPYGYTF. The chain uses TRBV15 and TRBJ1-2; no clear D gene. The CDR3 totals 14 residues. Germline CDR1 and CDR2: LNHNV and YYDKDF (reference sequence). Trimming took 0 bases from V and 5 from J, leaving 10 bases between them.